The rows below give T cell receptor beta chains drawn from one sample of a study of blood T cell repertoires in COVID-19. Assay used: immunoSEQ multiplex PCR; TCRdb lists only in-frame clones, some missing. The sample holds about 220,000 clones; 80% to 85% are singletons and the top ten take 2.3%. The sequenced sample consisted of peripheral blood. These receptor sequences come from a woman aged 55-69 years with acute or convalescent COVID-19. CDR3s include the opening cysteine and the closing phenylalanine or tryptophan. Each record gives: clone size, J gene, V gene, D gene, CDR3 DNA, CDR3 protein. The D gene is left open where the match is weak. Clone size is shown for a subset of rows, as once, few, many or a class of expanded clone.

. | TRBJ1-2 | TRBV5-1 | TRBD1 | TGCGCCAGCAGCAATGCAGGGGGCTATGGCTACACCTTC | CASSNAGGYGYTF
. | TRBJ1-1 | TRBV3-1/TRBV3-2 | . | TGTGCCAGCAGCCGCTCATACCCCGAGGGACACCATATCGCTGAAGCTTTCTTT | CASSRSYPEGHHIAEAFF
. | TRBJ1-1 | TRBV18 | . | TGTGCCAGCTCAATTCGACAGACTGAAGCTTTCTTT | CASSIRQTEAFF
. | TRBJ1-4 | TRBV7-9 | TRBD1 | TGTGCCAGCAGACCAACAGGGGGTGAAAAACTGTTTTTT | CASRPTGGEKLFF
. | TRBJ1-1 | TRBV7-2 | TRBD1 | TGTGCCAGCAGCTCCGACAGGGACACTGAAGCTTTCTTT | CASSSDRDTEAFF
. | TRBJ1-2 | TRBV12-3/TRBV12-4 | . | TGTGCCAGCACCTGGGGCACCTCCTATGGCTACACCTTC | CASTWGTSYGYTF
. | TRBJ2-7 | TRBV2 | . | TGTGCCAGCAGTGTGACAGGCACCTACGAGCAGTACTTC | CASSVTGTYEQYF
. | TRBJ1-1 | TRBV5-5 | TRBD1 | TGTGCCAGCAGCAAGGGACAGGCGAACACTGAAGCTTTCTTT | CASSKGQANTEAFF
. | TRBJ2-7 | TRBV14 | TRBD1 | TGTGCCAGCAGCCGCGAGGACAGGGAATACGAGCAGTACTTC | CASSREDREYEQYF
. | TRBJ1-1 | TRBV6-6 | . | TGTGCCAGCAGTTACTTAGGGGGGGTCGGCACTGAAGCTTTCTTT | CASSYLGGVGTEAFF
. | TRBJ2-7 | TRBV7-2 | TRBD2 | TGTGCCAGCAGCTTATCGGCGGGGGTCTACGAGCAGTACTTC | CASSLSAGVYEQYF
. | TRBJ1-2 | TRBV20-1 | . | TGCAGTGCTAGAGTCGTTTATGGCTACACCTTC | CSARVVYGYTF
. | TRBJ2-5 | TRBV18 | TRBD1 | TGTGCCAGCTCAAGCCTCGGGACAGGGCTCGGCGAGACCCAGTACTTC | CASSSLGTGLGETQYF
once | TRBJ2-3 | TRBV10-2 | . | TGCGCCAGCAGTTCGACAGGAGATACGCAGTATTTT | CASSSTGDTQYF
. | TRBJ1-2 | TRBV7-9 | . | TGTGCCAGCAGCTTTCCGGGGGTTGACTATGGCTACACCTTC | CASSFPGVDYGYTF
. | TRBJ2-7 | TRBV7-2 | . | TGTGCCAGCAGCTCCTTCCAGGGTAACGAGCAGTACTTC | CASSSFQGNEQYF
once | TRBJ1-2 | TRBV6-2/TRBV6-3 | TRBD1 | TGTGCCAGCAGTCCGAACAGGGGTGGGACCAACTATGGCTACACCTTC | CASSPNRGGTNYGYTF
. | TRBJ2-1 | TRBV5-1 | TRBD2 | TGCGCCAGCAGCTTCGAGTTCGGGAGGGTCAGCGGGGAGTCCTACAATGAGCAGTTCTTC | CASSFEFGRVSGESYNEQFF
once | TRBJ1-5 | TRBV2 | TRBD1 | TGTGCCAGCAGTAAGGACAGGGGGTTCAATCAGCCCCAGCATTTT | CASSKDRGFNQPQHF
. | TRBJ2-1 | TRBV24-1 | TRBD2 | TGTGCCACCAGCGGACTAGCGGGGTTGTACAATGAGCAGTTCTTC | CATSGLAGLYNEQFF
. | TRBJ1-1 | TRBV14 | . | TGTGCCAGCAGCGTCAGGGGCACGAACACTGAAGCTTTCTTT | CASSVRGTNTEAFF
. | TRBJ1-2 | TRBV28 | . | TGTGCCAGCAGTCCGAGTCTCGAATCCTATGGCTACACCTTC | CASSPSLESYGYTF
. | TRBJ1-1 | TRBV29-1 | TRBD1 | TGCAGCGCCCGGGCCAGGGGGGACACTGAAGCTTTCTTT | CSARARGDTEAFF
few | TRBJ1-1 | TRBV19 | TRBD1 | TGTGCCAGTAGTTTCAATACAGGGGGCGGTCGCGAAGCTTTCTTT | CASSFNTGGGREAFF
. | TRBJ1-1 | TRBV7-5 | . | TGTGTCAGAAGCTTATCGGGGGAGTCTGAAGCTTTCTTT | CVRSLSGESEAFF
. | TRBJ1-5 | TRBV23-1 | . | TGCGCCAGCAGTCAGTCAGGGTATTATAGCAATCAGCCCCAGCATTTT | CASSQSGYYSNQPQHF